This T cell receptor beta chain was retrieved from a study of T cells in Graves' hyperthyroidism and ophthalmopathy. Study overall: Once the initial diagnosis was made, peripheral blood was obtained before any treatment. General study results and limits: Clonotypes that were expanded in thyroid above 0.001 mostly appeared in blood too.

Comment on this clonotype: Its antigen is unidentified.

Absence of ophthalmopathy progression within 18 months defined stable Graves' hyperthyroidism. Uncontrolled infection, other autoimmune disease, pregnancy or lactation disqualified patients from enrolment. The CDR3 sequence is 14 residues long. Germline-derived CDR1 and CDR2 are SNHLY and FYNNEI. Trimming left V 8 bases short and J 3 bases short, with 16 bases between. There were TCR beta CDR3 regions amplified from RNA transcripts. Researchers ran a first-round RT-PCR on the TCR CDR3 using the HTBI primer set. One entry per CDR3 protein, called by TCRdb with MiXCR from the multiplex PCR reads. The data contain fewer than 600,000 distinct CDR3 sequences, approximately 15% of them singletons.

Sequenced: blood. The clonotype was recovered from a middle-aged woman with Graves' hyperthyroidism. V gene TRBV2 combines with J gene TRBJ1-1, with a weak D call TRBD1 (6 bases). The CDR3 coding sequence is TGTGCCAGCCCGATTGTCGCAGGGGACACTGAAGCTTTCTTT. It specifies CASPIVAGDTEAFF. Combining the CDR3 with reference TRBV2 and TRBJ1-1 gives the whole variable domain EPEVTQTPSHQVTQMGQEVILRCVPISNHLYFYWYRQILGQKVEFLVSFYNNEISEKSEIFDDQFSVERPDGSNFTLKIRSTKLEDSAMYFCASPIVAGDTEAFFGQGTRLTVV.